This paragraph reports one T cell receptor beta chain. The source of the sample is a study of cytomegalovirus exposure and HLA in healthy donors. The CDR3 is 15 residues long. The primer mix had 60 Vbeta and 13 Jbeta primers. Sequencing used immunoSEQ multiplex PCR; TCRdb keeps in-frame clones, though not all of them. Among more than 95,000 clones listed, about 16% were seen once. The chain joins TRBV12-2 to TRBJ1-5; the table calls TRBD1, which could not be checked here. TRBV12-2 is a pseudogene locus. The source is a female donor in good health and CMV-seronegative. Input material: PBMCs. The chain's CDR3 is CASRFRDRCHQPQHF. In DNA form, the CDR3 reads TGTGCAAGTCGCTTCCGGGACAGGTGTCATCAGCCCCAGCATTTT.